These T cell receptor beta chains were read from a single sample in a study of cytomegalovirus exposure and HLA in healthy donors. The assay was immunoSEQ multiplex PCR, and TCRdb's table has in-frame clones only and misses some. The sample contains roughly 200,000 clones, more than 60% of which appear only once. The source material was PBMCs. The receptors were sampled from a woman aged 25 to 39 in good health and CMV-seropositive. Each CDR3 is given with its conserved first and last residue. A D gene is named only where the DNA matches it firmly. Clone size, where shown, is once, few, many, or a class for clones that have expanded.

>TRBV2|TRBJ2-3|TRBD1|14|NA
CASSDRTGADTQYF
TGTGCCAGCAGTGATCGGACAGGAGCAGATACGCAGTATTTT
>TRBV4-2|TRBJ1-6|TRBD1|17|NA
CASSQEAAGQGRSPLHF
TGTGCCAGCAGCCAAGAGGCGGCGGGACAGGGGCGATCACCCCTCCACTTT
>TRBV5-4|TRBJ1-6|TRBD1|16|NA
CASSLGGAGQNSPLHF
TGTGCCAGCAGCTTAGGGGGCGCGGGACAGAATTCACCCCTCCACTTT
>TRBV25-1|TRBJ2-3|TRBD2|16|NA
CASSEWGLGLPDTQYF
TGTGCCAGCAGTGAATGGGGACTAGGGCTCCCAGATACGCAGTATTTT
>TRBV15|TRBJ2-3|TRBD2|20|NA
CATSSPKTSGSWSVADTQYF
TGTGCCACCAGCTCCCCTAAGACTAGCGGGAGTTGGAGTGTCGCAGATACGCAGTATTTT
>TRBV2|TRBJ2-1|TRBD2|14|once
CASKERGGIGEQFF
TGTGCCAGCAAGGAGCGGGGGGGCATCGGTGAGCAGTTCTTC
>TRBV5-1|TRBJ2-5|NA|15|NA
CASSPLSGEQETQYF
TGCGCCAGCAGCCCTCTATCTGGGGAGCAAGAGACCCAGTACTTC
>TRBV11-2|TRBJ2-7|NA|14|NA
CASSLGGTTYEQYF
TGTGCCAGCAGCTTAGGGGGCACCACCTACGAGCAGTACTTC
>TRBV15|TRBJ2-7|NA|14|NA
CATSRLTPTYEQYF
TGTGCCACCAGCAGGTTAACTCCTACCTACGAGCAGTACTTC
>TRBV27|TRBJ2-1|NA|16|NA
CASSLLWSSSSHEQFF
TGTGCCAGCAGTTTATTGTGGTCTAGCTCTAGCCATGAGCAGTTCTTC
>TRBV28|TRBJ2-3|TRBD1|15|NA
CASSTTGAGTDTQYF
TGTGCCAGCAGTACAACAGGGGCCGGAACAGATACGCAGTATTTT
>TRBV28|TRBJ1-2|TRBD1|14|NA
CASSPGQGGYGYTF
TGTGCCAGCAGTCCTGGACAGGGCGGGTATGGCTACACCTTC
>TRBV5-1|TRBJ1-2|TRBD1|14|NA
CASSLDDRGPGYTF
TGCGCCAGCAGCTTGGACGACAGGGGGCCTGGCTACACCTTC
>TRBV7-9|TRBJ2-2|NA|15|few
CASRGRQVNTGELFF
TGTGCCAGCAGGGGCCGACAGGTTAACACCGGGGAGCTGTTTTTT
>TRBV4-1|TRBJ1-5|NA|14|NA
CASSQEEGTQPQHF
TGCGCCAGCAGCCAAGAGGAGGGAACTCAGCCCCAGCATTTT
>TRBV28|TRBJ2-3|NA|16|NA
CASSSSTSAGTDTQYF
NA
>TRBV28|TRBJ2-5|NA|14|once
CASRPTGASWAQYF
TGTGCCAGCAGGCCGACAGGCGCATCGTGGGCCCAGTACTTC
>TRBV30|TRBJ1-4|TRBD1|15|NA
CAWSVIHRGNEKLFF
TGTGCCTGGAGTGTAATTCACAGGGGTAATGAAAAACTGTTTTTT
>TRBV4-3|TRBJ2-7|NA|17|NA
CASSHLLTITSSYEQYF
TGCGCCAGCAGCCACCTTCTGACTATCACAAGCTCCTACGAGCAGTACTTC
>TRBV18|TRBJ2-6|NA|15|NA
CASSQGGSGANVLTF
TGTGCCAGCTCACAAGGCGGCTCTGGGGCCAACGTCCTGACTTTC
>TRBV4-3|TRBJ1-1|NA|15|NA
CASSQRGGAGTEAFF
TGCGCCAGCAGCCAACGGGGGGGGGCGGGCACTGAAGCTTTCTTT
>TRBV2|TRBJ2-3|TRBD1|15|NA
CASISRQGVEDTQYF
TGTGCCAGCATCTCCAGACAGGGGGTAGAAGATACGCAGTATTTT
>TRBV30|TRBJ2-2|TRBD2|13|once
CAWRRLAVGELFF
TGTGCCTGGAGGAGACTAGCGGTCGGGGAGCTGTTTTTT
>TRBV4-2|TRBJ2-5|TRBD2|16|NA
CASSQGYGTSQETQYF
TGTGCCAGCAGCCAAGGGTATGGGACTAGTCAAGAGACCCAGTACTTC
>TRBV7-3|TRBJ2-1|TRBD2|19|NA
CASSLKGTSGSSSYNEQFF
TGTGCCAGCAGCTTAAAGGGGACTAGCGGATCCAGCTCCTACAATGAGCAGTTCTTC
>TRBV5-8|TRBJ2-7|NA|11|NA
CASSFFPLQYF
TGTGCCAGCAGCTTCTTTCCGTTGCAGTACTTC
>TRBV14|TRBJ2-3|NA|16|NA
CASSQPGTGRTDTQYF
TGTGCCAGCAGCCAACCCGGGACTGGCCGCACAGATACGCAGTATTTT
>TRBV28|TRBJ1-3|NA|16|NA
CANSLRGVVEGNTIYF
TGTGCCAACAGTCTCAGGGGCGTTGTGGAGGGAAACACCATATATTTT
>TRBV7-2|TRBJ2-7|TRBD1|14|NA
CASSTWDRGNEQYF
TGTGCCAGCAGCACCTGGGACAGGGGGAACGAGCAGTACTTC
>TRBV7-2|TRBJ2-1|TRBD2|14|once
CASSTRSGIDEQFF
TGTGCCAGCAGCACCCGAAGCGGGATCGATGAGCAGTTCTTC
>TRBV30|TRBJ2-7|NA|12|NA
CAWSIHASEQYF
TGTGCCTGGAGTATCCACGCCAGCGAGCAGTACTTC
>TRBV7-9|TRBJ2-3|TRBD2|16|few
CASSLAAAGGRDTQYF
TGTGCCAGCAGCTTAGCGGCAGCGGGGGGCCGGGATACGCAGTATTTT
>TRBV7-9|TRBJ1-4|TRBD1|13|few
CASSPDRDEKLFF
TGTGCCAGCAGCCCTGACAGGGATGAAAAACTGTTTTTT
>TRBV20-1|TRBJ1-1|NA|11|NA
CSARRNTEAFF
TGCAGTGCTCGTAGGAACACTGAAGCTTTCTTT
>TRBV28|TRBJ1-1|NA|13|once
CASTQRPVTEAFF
TGTGCCAGCACCCAGCGGCCGGTCACTGAAGCTTTCTTT
>TRBV4-3|TRBJ2-7|NA|17|NA
CASSQGLTGIQGSEQYF
TGCGCCAGCAGCCAAGGGCTAACAGGGATCCAAGGGAGCGAGCAGTACTTC
>TRBV5-4|TRBJ2-5|NA|12|NA
CASSLPRETQYF
TGTGCCAGCAGCTTGCCGCGAGAGACCCAGTACTTC